This T cell receptor beta chain was captured by sequencing in a study of identifying expanded T cells in peripheral blood. Collection occurred without any documented infections or immune events in donors. Clones were read by immunoSEQ multiplex PCR, and TCRdb kept only the in-frame ones, dropping some. The sample has 45,000 to 65,000 clones; about 80% are singletons. As regards this clone: Its cognate antigen is unknown.

The V gene lost 0 bases and the J gene lost 5 bases, with 17 bases spanning the gap. This CDR3 region has 16 residues. Germline lookup yields CDR1 SGHNT and CDR2 YYREEE (reference sequence). General study points: Variance in clone template counts between approximately 2-week samples significantly increased with total template count across all healthy donors. Over approximately two and four weeks, about 15 and 19 clones changed, versus 1.2 between replicates.

The TCR originated in a person between 18 and 75 years old in good health. Specimen: blood. This chain joins TRBV5-4 and TRBJ1-2; the D gene is possibly TRBD1 (5 bases). The DNA for the CDR3 is TGTGCCAGCAGCTTGGGGGGGGACCCGGGCAGGTATGGCTACACCTTC. It yields the protein CASSLGGDPGRYGYTF.